A single sample gave rise to the 23 T cell receptor beta chains below, sequenced in a study of chemoradiotherapy in HPV16-positive cancers. Measured with immunoSEQ multiplex PCR; TCRdb has only the in-frame clones, and not every one. The sample consists of approximately 5,000 clones, 85% to 95% of them appearing once. The sample here was taken from a patient who underwent chemoradiotherapy. These receptors originate from a human donor with HPV-associated anogenital cancer.

This clone has just one count. The chain carries TRBV19 and TRBJ1-1, with D unresolved. Trimming removed 3 bases from V and 3 bases from J, with 5 bases in between. The CDR3 sequence is 12 residues long. Germline-derived CDR1 and CDR2 are LNHDA and SQIVND (reference sequence). The CDR3: CASSISDTEAFF. For the CDR3, the DNA is TGTGCCAGTAGTATCTCTGACACTGAAGCTTTCTTT.

The V call is TRBV5-5, the J call TRBJ2-1; TRBD1 matches 9 bases. Unmatched junction bases numbered 11, after V lost 0 bases and J lost 7 bases. Per germline, CDR1 SGHKS and CDR2 YYEKEE (reference sequence). This CDR3 has 17 amino acids. The CDR3 spells CASSLALRQGVRNEQFF. The CDR3 DNA sequence: TGTGCCAGCAGCTTGGCCCTAAGACAGGGGGTTAGGAATGAGCAGTTCTTC. Complete variable domain (other parts from reference TRBV5-5 and TRBJ2-1): DAGVTQSPTHLIKTRGQQVTLRCSPISGHKSVSWYQQVLGQGPQFIFQYYEKEERGRGNFPDRFSARQFPNYSSELNVNALLLGDSALYLCASSLALRQGVRNEQFFGPGTRLTVL.

This rearrangement joins TRBV15 to TRBJ1-1; D might be TRBD1 (6 bases). This CDR3 contains 15 residues. The V end was cut by 7 bases, the J end by 2 bases, with 17 bases between. Germline assignment: CDR1 LNHNV and CDR2 YYDKDF (reference sequence). The CDR3 loop is CATIEKLGGNTEAFF. The CDR3 DNA is TGTGCCACCATAGAGAAACTAGGGGGAAACACTGAAGCTTTCTTT.

The rearrangement links TRBV6-5 to TRBJ1-1; D unresolved. With 5 bases removed from V and 5 bases from J, the gap between germline ends came to 9 bases. Germline assignment: CDR1 MNHEY and CDR2 SVGAGI. This CDR3 has 12 residues. CDR3 in amino acids: CASSQTPTEAFF. CDR3 in DNA: TGTGCCAGCAGTCAAACGCCAACTGAAGCTTTCTTT.

This clone was seen a single time. V and J are TRBV7-2 and TRBJ2-7; D unclear. CDR1 SGHTA and CDR2 FQGNSA come from the germline V gene. Trimming pared 1 base from V and 2 bases from J, leaving 12 bases between. This CDR3 contains 15 residues. CDR3 sequence: CASSLDPGEPYEQYF. The CDR3 bases are TGTGCCAGCAGCTTAGACCCAGGAGAACCCTACGAGCAGTACTTC.

The gene calls are TRBV29-1 and TRBJ2-7; a weak D match, TRBD1 (5 bases). Germline V gives CDR1 SQVTM, CDR2 ANQGSEA. The CDR3 consists of 11 residues. The V end lost 0 bases, the J end lost 11 bases, and 11 bases lay between the germline ends. CDR3 nucleotide sequence: TGCAGCGTTGAAGAGGGGCGCTCTGAGTACTTC. Translated: CSVEEGRSEYF.

The chain links TRBV2 to TRBJ1-3, with D unresolved. CDR3 length: 14 residues. Per germline, CDR1 SNHLY and CDR2 FYNNEI. V lost 8 bases to trimming and J lost 0 bases, with 11 bases between them. The CDR3 DNA reads TGTGCCAGCTTTCGTGGTGTCTCTGGAAACACCATATATTTT. This codes for CASFRGVSGNTIYF.

This clone was detected once. The gene calls are TRBV6-5 and TRBJ2-3; D might be TRBD2 (5 bases). The length of the CDR3 is 15 residues. V lost 4 bases, J lost 1 base, and 12 bases lay in between. The germline V gene has CDR1 MNHEY and CDR2 SVGAGI. The CDR3 loop reads CASSSRAGGTDTQYF. CDR3 coding DNA: TGTGCCAGCAGTTCGCGGGCCGGCGGCACAGATACGCAGTATTTT.

This chain connects TRBV6-1 to TRBJ1-2; unclear D gene. This CDR3 is 13 amino acids long. CDR1 and CDR2 from the germline V gene are MNHNS and SASEGT. V was pared by 5 bases and J by 8 bases, with 15 bases between. CDR3 in amino acids: CASSKQAAGGYTF. CDR3 bases: TGTGCCAGCAGTAAGCAGGCGGCGGGAGGCTACACCTTC.

The rearrangement joins TRBV6-5 to TRBJ2-2, with D tentatively TRBD1 (5 bases). V shed 1 base and J shed 4 bases, with 13 bases lying between them. The CDR3 sequence is 16 residues long. From germline, CDR1 is MNHEY and CDR2 SVGAGI. The CDR3 region is CASSYFVSTVTGELFF. For the CDR3, the DNA is TGTGCCAGCAGTTACTTCGTTTCGACAGTCACCGGGGAGCTGTTTTTT.

CDR3 sequence (DNA): TGTGCCAGCAGCTTAGATGTTATCTGGGCCGAGGGACACACCATATATTTT. This translates into CASSLDVIWAEGHTIYF. The chain couples TRBV11-3 to TRBJ1-3; a possible D gene is TRBD1 (5 bases). The CDR3 covers 17 residues. CDR1 and CDR2 (germline): SGHNT, YENEEA. V lost 0 bases to trimming and J lost 8 bases, with 20 bases between them.

CDR3: CASSDDRGSIQTQYF. The CDR3 region has the DNA TGCGCCAGCAGCGACGACAGGGGTTCTATCCAGACCCAGTACTTC. The chain joins TRBV5-1 to TRBJ2-5; 8 bases align to TRBD1. The CDR3 spans 15 residues. J lost 6 bases, V lost 4 bases, and 11 bases had no gene match. In germline, CDR1 is SGHRS, CDR2 YFSETQ.

The chain joins TRBV6-6 to TRBJ2-1; tentative D call: TRBD1 (7 bases). V was pared by 6 bases and J by 8 bases, with 23 bases between. Germline V gene data show CDR1 as MNHNY and CDR2 as SVGAGI (reference sequence). The CDR3 is 16 amino acids. The CDR3 nucleotides are TGTGCCAGCAGGCCTAGGACAGGTCCGGGCGGGGATGAGCAGTTCTTC. Translating gives CASRPRTGPGGDEQFF.

J is TRBJ1-5 and V is TRBV27; 9 bases fit TRBD1. The germline V gene has CDR1 MNHEY and CDR2 SMNVEV (reference sequence). The CDR3 sequence is 13 residues long. V dropped 5 bases and J dropped 6; count of bases not matched to a gene: 2. As DNA, the CDR3 is TGTGCCAGCAGTGACAGGGGGTTTCAGCCCCAGCATTTT. Protein sequence: CASSDRGFQPQHF.

V gene TRBV2 combines with J gene TRBJ2-5; D is ambiguous. The germline V and J ends were trimmed by 4 bases and 5 bases, with 14 bases remaining between them. Germline CDR1 reads SNHLY; CDR2 reads FYNNEI. The CDR3 loop spans 14 amino acids. The CDR3: CASSGGFRSETQYF. CDR3 sequence (DNA): TGTGCCAGCAGTGGGGGTTTCCGTTCGGAGACCCAGTACTTC.

The chain carries TRBV5-5 and TRBJ1-2; 9 bases fit TRBD1. CDR3 length: 16 residues. Germline V gene data show CDR1 as SGHKS and CDR2 as YYEKEE (reference sequence). V was clipped by 0 bases and J by 7 bases; unmatched bases: 10. The CDR3 loop reads CASSLGTGQGIRGYTF. The CDR3 DNA sequence: TGTGCCAGCAGCTTGGGTACGGGACAGGGTATTCGTGGCTACACCTTC.

A few counts support this clone. The chain combines TRBV28 with TRBJ2-2; D gene ambiguous. The germline V gene encodes CDR1 MDHEN and CDR2 SYDVKM. The CDR3 has 20 amino acids. Between the trimmed V and J ends, which lost 4 bases and 1 base, there was a span of 25 bases. The CDR3: CASSSSDSFGYTKNTGELFF. The CDR3 DNA sequence: TGTGCCAGCAGTTCTTCCGACTCTTTTGGATATACCAAGAACACCGGGGAGCTGTTTTTT.

This chain joins TRBV5-1 and TRBJ1-4, with D maybe TRBD1 (6 bases). This CDR3 has 15 amino acids. Per germline, CDR1 SGHRS and CDR2 YFSETQ. The V end was cut by 2 bases, the J end by 8 bases, with 16 bases between. CDR3 sequence (DNA): TGCGCCAGCAGCTTACAGGGAAATACGCGCGAAAAACTGTTTTTT. It is translated as CASSLQGNTREKLFF.

V is TRBV28 and J is TRBJ1-5; D is unclear. This CDR3 has 18 residues. Trimming pared 5 bases from V and 4 bases from J, leaving 24 bases between. Per germline, CDR1 MDHEN and CDR2 SYDVKM. CDR3 loop: CASSASEGLGSLNQPQHF. The CDR3 region has the DNA TGTGCCAGCAGTGCCTCGGAAGGGTTGGGGAGCCTTAATCAGCCCCAGCATTTT.

V gene TRBV6-5 combines with J gene TRBJ2-2; D is perhaps TRBD2 (5 bases). Germline CDR1 and CDR2: MNHEY and SVGAGI. Trimming left V 11 bases short and J 6 bases short, with 16 bases between. The CDR3 loop spans 13 amino acids. Written as DNA, the CDR3 is TGTGCCGTTCAGAGAGAGGGAGCCGGGGAGCTGTTTTTT. It specifies CAVQREGAGELFF.

The chain recombines TRBV6-5 with TRBJ1-2; 8 nucleotides line up with TRBD1. CDR1 and CDR2 (germline): MNHEY, SVGAGI. The CDR3 has 14 amino acids. V shed 2 bases, J shed 5 bases, and the junction held 4 bases outside the gene matches. CDR3 bases: TGTGCCAGCAGTTACAAAAACAGGGGGTATGGCTACACCTTC. This encodes CASSYKNRGYGYTF.

The V and J genes are TRBV5-1 and TRBJ2-2; D not resolved. Germline V CDR1 and CDR2: SGHRS, YFSETQ. The CDR3 has 16 residues. V lost 4 bases to trimming and J lost 0 bases, with 13 bases between them. CDR3 region: CASSPNSATNTGELFF. The CDR3, as DNA: TGCGCCAGCAGCCCCAATTCAGCTACGAACACCGGGGAGCTGTTTTTT.

The chain combines TRBV28 with TRBJ2-1, with TRBD2 identical over 11 bases. Germline CDR1 reads MDHEN; CDR2 reads SYDVKM. This CDR3 has 15 residues. V was clipped by 5 bases and J by 9 bases; unmatched bases: 9. The CDR3 nucleotides are TGTGCCAGCAGTCTCACCCTAGCGGGGGGACTTGAGCAGTTCTTC. It is translated as CASSLTLAGGLEQFF.